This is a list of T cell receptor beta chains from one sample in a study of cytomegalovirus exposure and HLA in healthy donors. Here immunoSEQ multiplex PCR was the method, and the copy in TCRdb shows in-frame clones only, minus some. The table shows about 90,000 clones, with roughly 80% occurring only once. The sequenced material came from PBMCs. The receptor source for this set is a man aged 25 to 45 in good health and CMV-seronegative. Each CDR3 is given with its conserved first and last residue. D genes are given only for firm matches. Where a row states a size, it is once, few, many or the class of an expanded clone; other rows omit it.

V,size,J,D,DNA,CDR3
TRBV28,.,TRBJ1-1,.,TGTGCCACCACCGTTCAGGTAACCCCGACTGAAGCTTTCTTT,CATTVQVTPTEAFF
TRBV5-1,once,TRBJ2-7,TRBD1,TGCGCCAGCAGCTTACAGGGGATCGAGCAGTACTTC,CASSLQGIEQYF
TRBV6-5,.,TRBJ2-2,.,TGTGCCAGCAGTTCCCCCGGGAAATCGAACACCGGGGAGCTGTTTTTT,CASSSPGKSNTGELFF
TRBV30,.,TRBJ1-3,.,TGTGCCTGGAGAATAGGGGTGTCTGGAAACACCATATATTTT,CAWRIGVSGNTIYF
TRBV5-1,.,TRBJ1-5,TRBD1,TGCGCCAGCAGCCTGACAGGGCCGAATCAGCCCCAGCATTTT,CASSLTGPNQPQHF
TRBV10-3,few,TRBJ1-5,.,TGTGCCATCAATAAGCTCCGGGACAATCAGCCCCAGCATTTT,CAINKLRDNQPQHF
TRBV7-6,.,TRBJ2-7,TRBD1,TGTGCCAGCAGCCATCCTGGGACAGGTTCCTACGAGCAGTACTTC,CASSHPGTGSYEQYF
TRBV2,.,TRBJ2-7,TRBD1,TGTGCCAGCCAGACAGGGCGCCGGTACGAGCAGTACTTC,CASQTGRRYEQYF
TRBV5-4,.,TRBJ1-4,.,TGTGCCAGCAGCCGCGTGGAGGGGAGAAATGAAAAACTGTTTTTT,CASSRVEGRNEKLFF
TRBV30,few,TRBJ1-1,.,TGTGCCTGGAGTGTCGGGGGGGGCACTGAAGCTTTCTTT,CAWSVGGGTEAFF